This TCR beta chain was captured by sequencing in a study of cytomegalovirus exposure and HLA in healthy donors. Findings and limits, study-wide: A list of roughly 180 TCR beta chains associated with cytomegalovirus was given.

The donors comprised healthy bone marrow donors. V gave up 4 bases and J gave up 3 bases; unmatched junction bases: 3. The CDR3 is 14 amino acids. Germline V lookup: CDR1 SGHRS, CDR2 YFSETQ. Use of 60 Vbeta and 13 Jbeta primers characterized the PCR. How the authors handled the data: In a later analysis, the count reached some 88 million unique TCR beta chains, with around 10 million shared. TCRdb's copy holds only in-frame clones and misses some; the assay was immunoSEQ multiplex PCR. Clonal size and the V and J genes are those of that table, whereas D and trimming came from the DNA. Its listing shows 70,000 or so clones. About this clone: Its target is unknown.

The gene calls are TRBV5-1 and TRBJ2-3; 9 bases are shared with TRBD1. This receptor was obtained from a man between 35 and 55 years old in good health and CMV-seronegative. Sequenced: PBMCs. The CDR3 region has the DNA TGCGCCAGCAGCCAGGGGACAGGGACAGATACGCAGTATTTT. Encoded protein: CASSQGTGTDTQYF. Full variable domain (missing parts from reference TRBV5-1 and TRBJ2-3): KAGVTQTPRYLIKTRGQQVTLSCSPISGHRSVSWYQQTPGQGLQFLFEYFSETQRNKGNFPGRFSGRQFSNSRSEMNVSTLELGDSALYLCASSQGTGTDTQYFGPGTRLTVL.